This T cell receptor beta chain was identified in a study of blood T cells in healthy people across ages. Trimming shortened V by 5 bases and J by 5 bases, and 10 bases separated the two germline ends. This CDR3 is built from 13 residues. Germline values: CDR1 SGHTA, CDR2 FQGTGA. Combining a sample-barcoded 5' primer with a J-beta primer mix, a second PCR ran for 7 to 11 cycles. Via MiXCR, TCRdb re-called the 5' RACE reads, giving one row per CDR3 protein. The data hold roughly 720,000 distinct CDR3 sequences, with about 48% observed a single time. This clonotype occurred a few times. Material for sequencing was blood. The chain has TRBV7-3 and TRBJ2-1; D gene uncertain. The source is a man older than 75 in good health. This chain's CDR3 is CASSRRQDNEQFF. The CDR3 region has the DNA TGTGCCAGCAGCCGAAGGCAGGACAATGAGCAGTTCTTC.